This TCR beta chain was captured in a study of blood T cell repertoires in COVID-19. In the study overall: Italy, Spain and the United States were the sources of the convalescent and acute COVID-19 samples. From T cells, B-cell-depleted T cells, or PBMCs came the material, which was cDNA or gDNA.

In the authors' workflow: Estimation of nucleated cell counts was performed using reference gene primer amplification. This table comes from immunoSEQ multiplex PCR, and its TCRdb copy is limited to in-frame clones, with some not included. V, J and clone size were drawn from that table, and D and trimming were deduced from the DNA. This table holds around 320,000 clones, 88% found once. Per the germline V gene, CDR1 is MNHEY and CDR2 is SVGAGI. V shed 6 bases and J 2 bases; nucleotides not matched to a gene: 4. This CDR3 is built from 14 residues. The material sequenced was peripheral blood. The sequence was obtained from a woman aged 30 to 39 who had recovered from COVID-19. This chain connects TRBV6-5 to TRBJ2-3; 8 nucleotides align to TRBD1. The CDR3 is CASRQGAVTDTQYF. The CDR3 nucleotides are TGTGCCAGCAGGCAGGGGGCGGTCACAGATACGCAGTATTTT.